Listed below are T cell receptor beta chains from one sample, sequenced in a study of memory CD4+ T cells and cytomegalovirus serostatus. Sequenced by immunoSEQ multiplex PCR; TCRdb stores in-frame clones only, minus some. The table has 75,000 to 90,000 clones, approximately 84% seen once. Sequenced input: memory CD4+ T cells from blood. These receptors came from an adult in good health and CMV-seronegative. CDR3s include the opening cysteine and the closing phenylalanine or tryptophan. Each record gives: V gene, clone size, CDR3 protein. Clone size appears in some rows only: once, few, many, or a class for an expanded clone.

TRBV19 | - | CASSPSDGTSGNTIYF
TRBV5-1 | - | CASSLESARGEKLFF
TRBV7-2 | - | CASSQNRPGGGNQPQHF
TRBV7-8 | once | CASSLDNNYGYTF
TRBV28 | - | CASGGGFAGNTIYF
TRBV7-9 | - | CASSLAGSGNTIYF
TRBV19 | - | CASSREGNTEAFF
TRBV6-6 | - | CASSYGGPRDTEAFF
TRBV5-8 | - | CASSRKTGGNQPQHF
TRBV29-1 | few | CSVQGHTNTEAFF
TRBV2 | - | CASSLTGGSGNTIYF
TRBV19 | - | CASSMGFSTSYEQYF
TRBV30 | - | CAWSVRDTIYF
TRBV5-1 | - | CASSPGTENSPLHF
TRBV7-9 | - | CASSPGQGLLETQYF
TRBV6-5 | - | CASAQDGASYEQYF
TRBV7-9 | once | CASTPGIANTGELFF
TRBV19 | - | CASSINFGGGLQPQHF
TRBV6-1 | - | CASSELGGLSNQPQHF
TRBV18 | - | CASSERQLNSGNTIYF
TRBV11-2 | - | CASSSQETSRETQYF
TRBV15 | once | CATSSWDRGTGNTIYF
TRBV2 | - | CASSQTGGSFGYTF
TRBV30 | - | CAWSVRGHEKLFF
TRBV10-1 | once | CASSTGLEQYF
TRBV25-1 | - | CASSELGGYTGELFF
TRBV29-1 | - | CSVYGLAGGRNTDTQYF
TRBV6-1 | - | CASREDRAKNIQYF
TRBV2 | - | CASKRSRQGVYEQYF
TRBV7-9 | once | CASSLEGNTEAFF
TRBV28 | - | CATRAAGTEAFF
TRBV27 | - | CAINPPRTKCLIYGYTF
TRBV5-1 | - | CASSLSGAPQETQYF
TRBV6-1 | - | CASSEGVGFGSPLHF
TRBV9 | few | CASSDSTDTQYF
TRBV5-1 | - | CASSPGQGNTEAFF
TRBV21-1 | - | CASSNLTGHRRTGANVLTF
TRBV9 | - | CASSAWGSSGNTIYF
TRBV7-8 | - | CASSLDSNQPQHF
TRBV15 | - | CATRGGSGNTDTQYF
TRBV9 | - | CASSPSSGGHNSPLHF
TRBV6-5 | few | CASSYSTGIQETQYF
TRBV7-2 | - | CASSSDSAATNEKLFF
TRBV20-1 | once | CSASGGYEQYF
TRBV5-1 | - | CASSLNQSPWRGYTF
TRBV5-1 | few | CASSSGQMNTEAFF
TRBV5-4 | few | CASSLEGTVNSPLHF
TRBV6-5 | - | CASSTRHYGYTF
TRBV9 | - | CASSLRSDTEAFF
TRBV6-1 | - | CASRLAGDYNEQFF
TRBV28 | few | CASTHRGRGGELFF